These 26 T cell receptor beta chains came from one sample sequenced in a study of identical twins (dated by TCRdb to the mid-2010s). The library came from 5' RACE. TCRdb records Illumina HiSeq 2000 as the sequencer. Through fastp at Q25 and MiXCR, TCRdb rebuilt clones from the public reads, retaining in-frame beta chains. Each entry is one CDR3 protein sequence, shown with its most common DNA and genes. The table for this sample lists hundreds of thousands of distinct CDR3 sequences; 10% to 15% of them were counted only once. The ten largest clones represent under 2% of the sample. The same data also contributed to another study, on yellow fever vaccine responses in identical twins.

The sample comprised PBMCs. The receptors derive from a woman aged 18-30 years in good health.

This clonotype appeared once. The CDR3 region is CAGTSSGPHSYEQYF. The DNA of the CDR3 is TGTGCCGGCACCTCTAGCGGGCCGCACTCCTACGAGCAGTACTTC. The rearrangement joins TRBV12-3 or TRBV12-4 to TRBJ2-7; 8 bases agree with TRBD2. The CDR3 has 15 amino acids. J lost 0 bases, V lost 11 bases, and 12 bases had no gene match.

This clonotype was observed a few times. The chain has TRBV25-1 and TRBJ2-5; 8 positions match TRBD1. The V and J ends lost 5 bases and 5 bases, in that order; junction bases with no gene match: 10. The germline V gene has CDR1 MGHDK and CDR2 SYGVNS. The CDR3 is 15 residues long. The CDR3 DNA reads TGTGCCAGCAGTCATCCAGGGGGCGGAGGGGAGACCCAGTACTTC. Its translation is CASSHPGGGGETQYF. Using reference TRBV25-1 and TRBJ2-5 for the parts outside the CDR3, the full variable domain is EADIYQTPRYLVIGTGKKITLECSQTMGHDKMYWYQQDPGMELHLIHYSYGVNSTEKGDLSSESTVSRIRTEHFPLTLESARPSHTSQYLCASSHPGGGGETQYFGPGTRLLVL.

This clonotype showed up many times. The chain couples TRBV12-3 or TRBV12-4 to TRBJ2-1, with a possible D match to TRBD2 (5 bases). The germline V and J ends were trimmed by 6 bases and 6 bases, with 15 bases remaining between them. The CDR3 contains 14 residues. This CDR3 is CASSFGLAGNEQFF. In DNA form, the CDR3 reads TGTGCCAGCAGCTTTGGGCTAGCAGGCAATGAGCAGTTCTTC.

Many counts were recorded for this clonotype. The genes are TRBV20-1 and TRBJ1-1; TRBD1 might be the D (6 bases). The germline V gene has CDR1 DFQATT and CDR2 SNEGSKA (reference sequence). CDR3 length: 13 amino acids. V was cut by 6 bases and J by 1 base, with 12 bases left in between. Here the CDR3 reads CSALLDRNTEAFF. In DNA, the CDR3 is TGCAGTGCCCTTCTGGACAGGAACACTGAAGCTTTCTTT.

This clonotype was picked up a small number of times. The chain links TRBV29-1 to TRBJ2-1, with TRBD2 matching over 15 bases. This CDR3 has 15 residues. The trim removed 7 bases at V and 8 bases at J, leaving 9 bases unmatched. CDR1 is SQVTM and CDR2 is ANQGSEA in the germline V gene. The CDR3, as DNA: TGCAGCGCAGCGGGACTAGCGGGGGGAGGGTATGAGCAGTTCTTC. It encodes CSAAGLAGGGYEQFF.

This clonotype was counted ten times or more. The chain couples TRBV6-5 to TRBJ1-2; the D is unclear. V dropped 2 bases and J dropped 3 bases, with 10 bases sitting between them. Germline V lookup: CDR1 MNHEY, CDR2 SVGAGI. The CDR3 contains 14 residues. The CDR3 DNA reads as TGTGCCAGCAGTTACGGACGGACCTACTATGGCTACACCTTC. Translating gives CASSYGRTYYGYTF.

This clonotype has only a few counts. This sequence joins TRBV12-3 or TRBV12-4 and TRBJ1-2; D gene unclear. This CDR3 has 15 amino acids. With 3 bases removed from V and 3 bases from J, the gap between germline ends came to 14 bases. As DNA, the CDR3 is TGTGCCAGCAGTTTCACGGGGTCGTACGACTATGGCTACACCTTC. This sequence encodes CASSFTGSYDYGYTF.

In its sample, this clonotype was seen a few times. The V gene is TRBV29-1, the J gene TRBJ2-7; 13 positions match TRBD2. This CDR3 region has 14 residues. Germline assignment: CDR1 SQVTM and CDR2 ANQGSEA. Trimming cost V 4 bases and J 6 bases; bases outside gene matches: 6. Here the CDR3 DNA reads TGCAGCGTTGCTGGACTAGCGGGAGTTGGCGAGCAGTACTTC. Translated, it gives CSVAGLAGVGEQYF.

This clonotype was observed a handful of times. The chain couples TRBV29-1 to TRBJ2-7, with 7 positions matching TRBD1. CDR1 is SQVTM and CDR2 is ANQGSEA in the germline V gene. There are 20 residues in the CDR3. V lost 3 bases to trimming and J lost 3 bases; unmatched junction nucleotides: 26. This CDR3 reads CSVEVRQGLYREGAFYEQYF. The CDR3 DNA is TGCAGCGTTGAGGTACGACAGGGTTTGTATCGGGAAGGTGCCTTCTACGAGCAGTACTTC.

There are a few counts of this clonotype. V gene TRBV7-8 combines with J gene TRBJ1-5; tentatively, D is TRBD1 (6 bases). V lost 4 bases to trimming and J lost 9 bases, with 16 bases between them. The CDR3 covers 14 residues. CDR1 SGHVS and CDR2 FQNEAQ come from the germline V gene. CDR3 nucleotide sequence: TGTGCCAGCAGCTCTCAGGGGAGTAAGGGGCCCCAGCATTTT. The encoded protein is CASSSQGSKGPQHF.

The CDR3 protein is CASRRSGTSVYEQYF. The CDR3 nucleotides are TGTGCCAGCAGACGATCCGGGACTAGCGTTTACGAGCAGTACTTC. The chain uses TRBV3-1 and TRBJ2-7; 10 positions agree with TRBD2. Germline loops: CDR1 LGHDT, CDR2 YNNKEL (reference sequence). The CDR3 runs 15 residues. The J segment lost 4 bases and the V segment lost 6 bases, leaving 9 bases of the junction unmatched.

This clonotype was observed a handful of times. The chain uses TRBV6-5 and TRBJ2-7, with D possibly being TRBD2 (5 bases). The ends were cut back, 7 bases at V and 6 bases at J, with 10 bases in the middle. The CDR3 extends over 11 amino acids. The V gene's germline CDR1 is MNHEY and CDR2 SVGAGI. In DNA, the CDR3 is TGTGCCAGCATATTCCGGGGCGAGCAGTACGTC. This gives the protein CASIFRGEQYV.

CDR3 loop: CASSFRGPSADTQYF. CDR3 nucleotides: TGTGCCAGCAGTTTTAGGGGACCATCGGCAGATACGCAGTATTTT. This chain connects TRBV28 to TRBJ2-3; D is perhaps TRBD1 or TRBD2 (5 bases each). This CDR3 has 15 residues. Germline CDR1 and CDR2: MDHEN and SYDVKM. Trimming removed 3 bases from V and 4 bases from J, with 14 bases in between.

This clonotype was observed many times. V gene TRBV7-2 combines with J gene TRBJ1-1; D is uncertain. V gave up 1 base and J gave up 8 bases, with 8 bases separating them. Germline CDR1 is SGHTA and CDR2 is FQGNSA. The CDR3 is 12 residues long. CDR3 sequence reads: CASSLVAGEAFF. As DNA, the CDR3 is TGTGCCAGCAGCTTAGTGGCTGGGGAAGCTTTCTTT. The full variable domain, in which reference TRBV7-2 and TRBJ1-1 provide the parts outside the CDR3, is GAGVSQSPSNKVTEKGKDVELRCDPISGHTALYWYRQSLGQGLEFLIYFQGNSAPDKSGLPSDRFSAERTGGSVSTLTIQRTQQEDSAVYLCASSLVAGEAFFGQGTRLTVV.

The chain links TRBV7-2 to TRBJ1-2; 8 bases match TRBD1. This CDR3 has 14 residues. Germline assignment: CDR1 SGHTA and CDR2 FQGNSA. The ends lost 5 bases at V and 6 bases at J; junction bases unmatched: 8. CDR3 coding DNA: TGTGCCAGCAGCCTATACAGGGGGTCTGATGGCTACACCTTC. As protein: CASSLYRGSDGYTF.

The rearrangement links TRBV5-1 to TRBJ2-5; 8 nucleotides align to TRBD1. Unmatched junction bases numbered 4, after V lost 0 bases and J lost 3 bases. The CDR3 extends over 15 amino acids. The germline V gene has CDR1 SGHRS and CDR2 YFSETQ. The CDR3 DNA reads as TGCGCCAGCAGCTTGGACAGGGGGGACAAAGAGACCCAGTACTTC. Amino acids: CASSLDRGDKETQYF.

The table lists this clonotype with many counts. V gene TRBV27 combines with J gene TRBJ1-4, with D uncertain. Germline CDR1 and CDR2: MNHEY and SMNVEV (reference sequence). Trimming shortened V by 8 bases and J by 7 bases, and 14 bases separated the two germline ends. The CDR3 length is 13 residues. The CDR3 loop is CASARYGSEKLFF. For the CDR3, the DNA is TGTGCCAGCGCTCGGTATGGGAGTGAAAAACTGTTTTTT.

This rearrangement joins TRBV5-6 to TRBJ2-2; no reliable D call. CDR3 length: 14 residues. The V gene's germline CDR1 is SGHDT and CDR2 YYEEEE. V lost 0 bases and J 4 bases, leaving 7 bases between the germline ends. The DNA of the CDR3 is TGTGCCAGCAGCTTGGTGGCTGCCACCGGGGAGCTGTTTTTT. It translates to CASSLVAATGELFF.

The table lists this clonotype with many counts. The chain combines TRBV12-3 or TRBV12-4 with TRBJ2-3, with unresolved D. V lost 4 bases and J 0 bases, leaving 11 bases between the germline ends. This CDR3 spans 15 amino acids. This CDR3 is CASSSSPFSTDTQYF. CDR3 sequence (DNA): TGTGCCAGCAGTTCCAGTCCTTTTAGCACAGATACGCAGTATTTT.

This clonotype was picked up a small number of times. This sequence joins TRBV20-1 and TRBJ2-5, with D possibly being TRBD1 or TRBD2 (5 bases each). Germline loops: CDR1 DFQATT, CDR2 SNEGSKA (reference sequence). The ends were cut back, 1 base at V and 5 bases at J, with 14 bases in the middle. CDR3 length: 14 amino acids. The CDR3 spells CSARAPGRGETQYF. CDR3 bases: TGCAGTGCTAGAGCTCCGGGGCGAGGGGAGACCCAGTACTTC.

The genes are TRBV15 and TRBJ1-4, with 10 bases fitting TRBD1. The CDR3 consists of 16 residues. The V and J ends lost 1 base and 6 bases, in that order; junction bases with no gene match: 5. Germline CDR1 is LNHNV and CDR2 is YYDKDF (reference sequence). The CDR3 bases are TGTGCCACCAGCAGAGGTTCCGGGACAGGGGATGAAAAACTGTTTTTT. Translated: CATSRGSGTGDEKLFF.

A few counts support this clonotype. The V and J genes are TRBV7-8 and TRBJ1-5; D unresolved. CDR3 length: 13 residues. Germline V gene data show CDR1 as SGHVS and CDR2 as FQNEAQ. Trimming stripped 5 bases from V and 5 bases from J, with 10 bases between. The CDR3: CASSPMAHQPQHF. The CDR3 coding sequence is TGTGCCAGCAGCCCTATGGCGCATCAGCCCCAGCATTTT.

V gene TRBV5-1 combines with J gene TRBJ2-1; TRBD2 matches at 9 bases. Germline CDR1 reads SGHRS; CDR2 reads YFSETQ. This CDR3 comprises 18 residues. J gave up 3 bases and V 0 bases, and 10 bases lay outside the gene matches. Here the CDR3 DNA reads TGCGCCAGCAGCTTGGTCGGAAGTAGCGGGAGCCTCTACAATGAGCAGTTCTTC. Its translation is CASSLVGSSGSLYNEQFF.

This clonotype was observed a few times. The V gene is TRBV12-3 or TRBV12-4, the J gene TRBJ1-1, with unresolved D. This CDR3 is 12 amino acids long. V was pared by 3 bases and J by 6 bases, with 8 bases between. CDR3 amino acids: CASSFVVSEAFF. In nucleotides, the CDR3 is TGTGCCAGCAGTTTTGTGGTCTCTGAAGCTTTCTTT.

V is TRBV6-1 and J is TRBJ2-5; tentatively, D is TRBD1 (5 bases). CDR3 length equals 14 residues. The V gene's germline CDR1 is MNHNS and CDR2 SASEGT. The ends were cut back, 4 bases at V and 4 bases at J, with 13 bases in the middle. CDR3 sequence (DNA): TGTGCCAGCAGTGGATCTTTAGGGGCAGAGACCCAGTACTTC. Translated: CASSGSLGAETQYF.

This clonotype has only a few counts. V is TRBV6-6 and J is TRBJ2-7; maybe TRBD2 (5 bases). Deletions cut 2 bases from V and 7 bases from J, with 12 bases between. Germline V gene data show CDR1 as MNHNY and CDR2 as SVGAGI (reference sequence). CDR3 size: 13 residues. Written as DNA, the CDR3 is TGTGCCAGCAGTTACCCCGGTAGGGAGGAGCAGTACTTC. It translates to CASSYPGREEQYF.